These 26 T cell receptor beta chains were sequenced from one sample in a study of T-cell reconstitution after alpha-beta-depleted transplantation in children. Unique molecular identifiers were used to barcode this TCRbeta library. TCRdb independently ran MiXCR on the PCR reads; one entry per CDR3 protein. The sample records 200,000 or so distinct CDR3 sequences, roughly 6.3% being singletons. Sample: PBMCs, taken before TCRalphabeta/CD19-depleted stem cell transplant. These receptors were obtained from a girl under three years old with combined immunodeficiency, due to receive a stem cell transplant.

This clonotype was counted at least ten times. J is TRBJ2-5 and V is TRBV12-3 or TRBV12-4; D might be TRBD2 (6 bases). V was cut by 3 bases and J by 4 bases, with 15 bases left in between. The CDR3 extends over 15 amino acids. CDR3 loop: CASSFTSWGGETQYF. In DNA form, the CDR3 reads TGTGCCAGCAGTTTTACTAGCTGGGGCGGAGAGACCCAGTACTTC.

This clonotype was seen at least ten times. The rearrangement links TRBV27 to TRBJ2-7; no firm D call. The length of the CDR3 is 13 residues. The germline gives CDR1 MNHEY, CDR2 SMNVEV (reference sequence). Trimming took off 3 bases at V and 6 bases at J, with 12 bases between the two ends. The CDR3 DNA reads TGTGCCAGCAGTTTTTCCCTAAGGGCCGAGCAGTACTTC. Residues: CASSFSLRAEQYF.

This clonotype was recorded at least ten times. The V call is TRBV14, the J call TRBJ2-7; D is possibly TRBD1 or TRBD2 (5 bases each). Germline loops: CDR1 SGHDN, CDR2 FVKESK. This CDR3 comprises 15 residues. V dropped 0 bases and J dropped 0 bases, with 9 bases sitting between them. In DNA, the CDR3 is TGTGCCAGCAGCCAAGATACGGGACGCTCCTACGAGCAGTACTTC. Protein: CASSQDTGRSYEQYF.

This clonotype was recorded at least ten times. The rearrangement links TRBV10-3 to TRBJ2-1, with a tentative D call TRBD1 (6 bases). Per the germline V gene, CDR1 is ENHRY and CDR2 is SYGVKD. V shed 2 bases and J shed 1 base, with 6 bases lying between them. The CDR3 runs to 14 residues. In DNA form, the CDR3 reads TGTGCCATCAGTGAGGACAGGTCCTACAATGAGCAGTTCTTC. This encodes CAISEDRSYNEQFF.

The rearrangement links TRBV3-1 to TRBJ2-3; TRBD2 aligns across 12 bases. Germline CDR1 and CDR2: LGHDT and YNNKEL (reference sequence). The CDR3 totals 14 residues. The V gene end was trimmed by 7 bases and the J gene end by 10 bases; junction bases not matched to a gene: 9. The CDR3 sequence is CASTPSGGDDPQYF. The CDR3 nucleotides read TGTGCCAGCACGCCTAGCGGGGGGGACGATCCGCAGTATTTT.

This clonotype was detected a few times. This chain joins TRBV7-3 and TRBJ2-5; 8 nucleotides match TRBD1. This CDR3 region has 15 residues. The ends lost 2 bases at V and 4 bases at J; junction bases unmatched: 6. Germline loops: CDR1 SGHTA, CDR2 FQGTGA. In DNA form, the CDR3 reads TGTGCCAGCAGCTTATCCGGACAGGGCACAGAGACCCAGTACTTC. Amino acid sequence: CASSLSGQGTETQYF.

There are many counts of this clonotype. The gene calls are TRBV29-1 and TRBJ2-7; D is perhaps TRBD1 (6 bases). Germline CDR1 reads SQVTM; CDR2 reads ANQGSEA. The CDR3 runs 13 residues. With 2 bases removed from V and 0 bases from J, the gap between germline ends came to 8 bases. The CDR3 DNA is TGCAGCGTTGAACGGGACAACTCCTACGAGCAGTACTTC. Amino acids: CSVERDNSYEQYF.

This clonotype was recorded many times. The genes are TRBV19 and TRBJ2-7, with D perhaps being TRBD1 or TRBD2 (5 bases each). Per germline, CDR1 LNHDA and CDR2 SQIVND (reference sequence). The CDR3 totals 15 residues. V lost 5 bases, J lost 2 bases, and 16 bases lay in between. In DNA form, the CDR3 reads TGTGCCAGTAGTCCAGGGTTAGGGGACGCCTACGAGCAGTACTTC. Protein sequence: CASSPGLGDAYEQYF.

This clonotype has a count of ten or more. This chain connects TRBV9 to TRBJ2-7, with D perhaps given as TRBD1 or TRBD2 (5 bases each). Germline CDR1 and CDR2: SGDLS and YYNGEE. V was clipped by 4 bases and J by 3 bases, with 14 bases between them. CDR3 length equals 14 residues. Written as DNA, the CDR3 is TGTGCCAGCAGCCCCCGGGACGGCCTCTACGAGCAGTACTTC. It codes for CASSPRDGLYEQYF.

This clonotype was seen many times. The J gene is TRBJ1-1, the V gene TRBV7-9, with D maybe TRBD1 (6 bases). V dropped 5 bases and J dropped 0 bases, with 16 bases sitting between them. CDR1 and CDR2 from the germline V gene are SEHNR and FQNEAQ (reference sequence). The CDR3 runs to 16 residues. The CDR3 DNA reads as TGTGCCAGCAGCCACCTCGAAACAGGGATGAACACTGAAGCTTTCTTT. Translation gives CASSHLETGMNTEAFF.

This clonotype was found many times. The rearrangement uses TRBV6-1 and TRBJ1-2; no firm D call. Trimming stripped 3 bases from V and 2 bases from J, with 7 bases between. The CDR3 runs 13 residues. Germline V gene sequence: CDR1 MNHNS, CDR2 SASEGT. This CDR3 is CASSDWANYGYTF. The CDR3, as DNA: TGTGCCAGCAGTGATTGGGCGAACTATGGCTACACCTTC.

This clonotype was counted a few times. This chain joins TRBV4-1 and TRBJ2-5; D remains ambiguous. Germline CDR1 and CDR2: MGHRA and YSYEKL. V was trimmed by 1 base and J by 2 bases, leaving 8 bases between them. The CDR3 has 14 amino acids. CDR3 region: CASSQVIGQETQYF. As DNA, the CDR3 is TGCGCCAGCAGCCAAGTAATAGGGCAAGAGACCCAGTACTTC.

This clonotype was observed at least ten times. The chain joins TRBV9 to TRBJ2-3, with TRBD2 as a possible D gene (5 bases). V lost 0 bases and J lost 0, with 5 bases in between. The CDR3 is 14 residues long. Germline V gene sequence: CDR1 SGDLS, CDR2 YYNGEE. CDR3 DNA sequence: TGTGCCAGCAGCGTAGCGGGAAGCACAGATACGCAGTATTTT. This sequence encodes CASSVAGSTDTQYF.

This clonotype was picked up a small number of times. V gene TRBV7-2 combines with J gene TRBJ1-5; no clear D. The CDR3 is 16 residues long. With 3 bases removed from V and 10 bases from J, the gap between germline ends came to 22 bases. CDR1 and CDR2 from the germline V gene are SGHTA and FQGNSA. CDR3: CASSFSSVHVGHPQHF. The CDR3 DNA reads TGTGCCAGCAGCTTTTCTTCCGTCCATGTCGGTCATCCCCAGCATTTT.

The sample holds many counts of this clonotype. The rearrangement joins TRBV7-6 to TRBJ1-4, with D unresolved. The CDR3 is 14 amino acids. Trimming took 1 base from V and 4 from J, leaving 7 bases between them. CDR1 and CDR2 (germline): SGHVS, FNYEAQ. The CDR3 is CASSLVSRNEKLFF. The CDR3, as DNA: TGTGCCAGCAGCTTAGTCTCTCGTAATGAAAAACTGTTTTTT.

This clonotype was seen repeatedly, ten times or more. An end of the junction differs from the germline gene, which may be a read error. The chain has TRBV7-2 and TRBJ2-1, with 11 bases fitting TRBD2. Germline lookup yields CDR1 SGHTA and CDR2 FQGNSA. There are 15 residues in the CDR3. The CDR3 DNA is TGCGCCAGCTCCCTAGCGGGGGGCCTATACAATGAGCAGTTCTTC. This codes for CASSLAGGLYNEQFF.

This clonotype was recorded many times. This chain connects TRBV7-9 to TRBJ2-7; 7 nucleotides align to TRBD2. This CDR3 is 15 amino acids long. Losses at the gene ends were 2 bases for V and 4 bases for J; bases not matched to a gene: 8. The V gene's germline CDR1 is SEHNR and CDR2 FQNEAQ (reference sequence). The CDR3 nucleotides are TGTGCCAGCAGCTTATCCAGCGGGACCGTGTACGAGCAGTACTTC. Its translation: CASSLSSGTVYEQYF.

This clonotype was seen repeatedly, ten times or more. The rearrangement joins TRBV5-5 to TRBJ1-1; 8 nucleotides agree with TRBD1. There are 16 residues in the CDR3. The V gene end was trimmed by 3 bases and the J gene end by 0 bases; junction bases not matched to a gene: 7. Germline CDR1 reads SGHKS; CDR2 reads YYEKEE (reference sequence). The CDR3: CASSSWTGLLNTEAFF. The CDR3 nucleotides are TGTGCCAGCAGCTCATGGACAGGGCTACTGAACACTGAAGCTTTCTTT.

This chain joins TRBV7-2 and TRBJ2-7; D may correspond to TRBD1 or TRBD2 (5 bases each). The CDR3 runs to 14 residues. Trimming stripped 3 bases from V and 4 bases from J, with 13 bases between. The germline CDR1 and CDR2 sequences are SGHTA and FQGNSA. This chain's CDR3 is CASSFTGPPYEQYF. The CDR3 DNA reads as TGTGCCAGCAGCTTTACGGGACCCCCTTACGAGCAGTACTTC.

This clonotype was detected only a few times. The CDR3 sequence is CASSLIAGGYFNTGELFF. Written as DNA, the CDR3 is TGTGCCAGCAGCTTAATTGCGGGGGGCTATTTTAACACCGGGGAGCTGTTTTTT. The V gene is TRBV7-3, the J gene TRBJ2-2; the match to TRBD2 covers 8 bases. Trimming removed 1 base from V and 2 bases from J; junction bases left unmatched: 9. This CDR3 region has 18 residues. Germline V gene sequence: CDR1 SGHTA, CDR2 FQGTGA. The variable domain in full, with the rest retrieved from reference TRBV7-3 and TRBJ2-2, is GAGVSQTPSNKVTEKGKYVELRCDPISGHTALYWYRQSLGQGPEFLIYFQGTGAADDSGLPNDRFFAVRPEGSVSTLKIQRTERGDSAVYLCASSLIAGGYFNTGELFFGEGSRLTVL.

Here the CDR3 reads CASSGRSGRVVADTQYF. DNA for the CDR3: TGTGCCAGCAGCGGCCGGAGCGGGAGGGTAGTTGCAGATACGCAGTATTTT. The chain employs TRBV12-3 or TRBV12-4 and TRBJ2-3; 10 positions match TRBD2. This CDR3 is built from 17 residues. J lost 4 bases, V lost 6 bases, and 13 bases had no gene match.

This clonotype was found many times. The chain combines TRBV27 with TRBJ2-2; D not certain. Germline-derived CDR1 and CDR2 are MNHEY and SMNVEV (reference sequence). The CDR3 is 15 residues long. Trimming shortened V by 6 bases and J by 3 bases, and 14 bases separated the two germline ends. In DNA form, the CDR3 reads TGTGCCAGCAGCCCCGGTCCCTCTTACACCGGGGAGCTGTTTTTT. This translates into CASSPGPSYTGELFF.

This clonotype was picked up many times. The chain links TRBV9 to TRBJ2-7, with D tentatively TRBD2 (6 bases). Germline V gene lookup returns CDR1 SGDLS and CDR2 YYNGEE. Trimming stripped 2 bases from V and 4 bases from J, with 13 bases between. The CDR3 totals 14 residues. CDR3 loop: CASSVWAEGYEQYF. The CDR3 DNA follows: TGTGCCAGCAGCGTCTGGGCGGAGGGGTACGAGCAGTACTTC.

This clonotype has a count of ten or more. J is TRBJ2-7 and V is TRBV2, with TRBD2 matching over 8 bases. The trim removed 3 bases at V and 0 bases at J, leaving 10 bases unmatched. The length of the CDR3 is 17 residues. Germline-derived CDR1 and CDR2 are SNHLY and FYNNEI. The CDR3 DNA sequence: TGTGCCAGCAGTGAGCCCACTAGCGGTTATAGCTCCTACGAGCAGTACTTC. It encodes CASSEPTSGYSSYEQYF.

Points on this clonotype: This may arise from a read error, as a much more abundant clone is one base away. This sequence joins TRBV3-1 and TRBJ2-5, with 8 bases that match TRBD2. This CDR3 is built from 17 residues. From germline, CDR1 is LGHDT and CDR2 YNNKEL (reference sequence). CDR3 region: CASSPHFGGGGQGTQYF. The CDR3 region has the DNA TGTGCCAGCAGCCCACACTTTGGGGGCGGGGGGCAAGGGACCCAGTACTTC.

This clonotype was detected ten times or more. This chain links TRBV28 with TRBJ2-5, with TRBD2 matching over 9 bases. Per germline, CDR1 MDHEN and CDR2 SYDVKM. The CDR3 sequence is 15 residues long. V lost 3 bases and J lost 5; bases outside the gene matches: 7. Written as DNA, the CDR3 is TGTGCCAGCAGTTTGTTAGCGGGAGCTCTTGAGACCCAGTACTTC. Translating it yields CASSLLAGALETQYF. Combining the CDR3 with reference TRBV28 and TRBJ2-5 gives the whole variable domain DVKVTQSSRYLVKRTGEKVFLECVQDMDHENMFWYRQDPGLGLRLIYFSYDVKMKEKGDIPEGYSVSREKKERFSLILESASTNQTSMYLCASSLLAGALETQYFGPGTRLLVL.